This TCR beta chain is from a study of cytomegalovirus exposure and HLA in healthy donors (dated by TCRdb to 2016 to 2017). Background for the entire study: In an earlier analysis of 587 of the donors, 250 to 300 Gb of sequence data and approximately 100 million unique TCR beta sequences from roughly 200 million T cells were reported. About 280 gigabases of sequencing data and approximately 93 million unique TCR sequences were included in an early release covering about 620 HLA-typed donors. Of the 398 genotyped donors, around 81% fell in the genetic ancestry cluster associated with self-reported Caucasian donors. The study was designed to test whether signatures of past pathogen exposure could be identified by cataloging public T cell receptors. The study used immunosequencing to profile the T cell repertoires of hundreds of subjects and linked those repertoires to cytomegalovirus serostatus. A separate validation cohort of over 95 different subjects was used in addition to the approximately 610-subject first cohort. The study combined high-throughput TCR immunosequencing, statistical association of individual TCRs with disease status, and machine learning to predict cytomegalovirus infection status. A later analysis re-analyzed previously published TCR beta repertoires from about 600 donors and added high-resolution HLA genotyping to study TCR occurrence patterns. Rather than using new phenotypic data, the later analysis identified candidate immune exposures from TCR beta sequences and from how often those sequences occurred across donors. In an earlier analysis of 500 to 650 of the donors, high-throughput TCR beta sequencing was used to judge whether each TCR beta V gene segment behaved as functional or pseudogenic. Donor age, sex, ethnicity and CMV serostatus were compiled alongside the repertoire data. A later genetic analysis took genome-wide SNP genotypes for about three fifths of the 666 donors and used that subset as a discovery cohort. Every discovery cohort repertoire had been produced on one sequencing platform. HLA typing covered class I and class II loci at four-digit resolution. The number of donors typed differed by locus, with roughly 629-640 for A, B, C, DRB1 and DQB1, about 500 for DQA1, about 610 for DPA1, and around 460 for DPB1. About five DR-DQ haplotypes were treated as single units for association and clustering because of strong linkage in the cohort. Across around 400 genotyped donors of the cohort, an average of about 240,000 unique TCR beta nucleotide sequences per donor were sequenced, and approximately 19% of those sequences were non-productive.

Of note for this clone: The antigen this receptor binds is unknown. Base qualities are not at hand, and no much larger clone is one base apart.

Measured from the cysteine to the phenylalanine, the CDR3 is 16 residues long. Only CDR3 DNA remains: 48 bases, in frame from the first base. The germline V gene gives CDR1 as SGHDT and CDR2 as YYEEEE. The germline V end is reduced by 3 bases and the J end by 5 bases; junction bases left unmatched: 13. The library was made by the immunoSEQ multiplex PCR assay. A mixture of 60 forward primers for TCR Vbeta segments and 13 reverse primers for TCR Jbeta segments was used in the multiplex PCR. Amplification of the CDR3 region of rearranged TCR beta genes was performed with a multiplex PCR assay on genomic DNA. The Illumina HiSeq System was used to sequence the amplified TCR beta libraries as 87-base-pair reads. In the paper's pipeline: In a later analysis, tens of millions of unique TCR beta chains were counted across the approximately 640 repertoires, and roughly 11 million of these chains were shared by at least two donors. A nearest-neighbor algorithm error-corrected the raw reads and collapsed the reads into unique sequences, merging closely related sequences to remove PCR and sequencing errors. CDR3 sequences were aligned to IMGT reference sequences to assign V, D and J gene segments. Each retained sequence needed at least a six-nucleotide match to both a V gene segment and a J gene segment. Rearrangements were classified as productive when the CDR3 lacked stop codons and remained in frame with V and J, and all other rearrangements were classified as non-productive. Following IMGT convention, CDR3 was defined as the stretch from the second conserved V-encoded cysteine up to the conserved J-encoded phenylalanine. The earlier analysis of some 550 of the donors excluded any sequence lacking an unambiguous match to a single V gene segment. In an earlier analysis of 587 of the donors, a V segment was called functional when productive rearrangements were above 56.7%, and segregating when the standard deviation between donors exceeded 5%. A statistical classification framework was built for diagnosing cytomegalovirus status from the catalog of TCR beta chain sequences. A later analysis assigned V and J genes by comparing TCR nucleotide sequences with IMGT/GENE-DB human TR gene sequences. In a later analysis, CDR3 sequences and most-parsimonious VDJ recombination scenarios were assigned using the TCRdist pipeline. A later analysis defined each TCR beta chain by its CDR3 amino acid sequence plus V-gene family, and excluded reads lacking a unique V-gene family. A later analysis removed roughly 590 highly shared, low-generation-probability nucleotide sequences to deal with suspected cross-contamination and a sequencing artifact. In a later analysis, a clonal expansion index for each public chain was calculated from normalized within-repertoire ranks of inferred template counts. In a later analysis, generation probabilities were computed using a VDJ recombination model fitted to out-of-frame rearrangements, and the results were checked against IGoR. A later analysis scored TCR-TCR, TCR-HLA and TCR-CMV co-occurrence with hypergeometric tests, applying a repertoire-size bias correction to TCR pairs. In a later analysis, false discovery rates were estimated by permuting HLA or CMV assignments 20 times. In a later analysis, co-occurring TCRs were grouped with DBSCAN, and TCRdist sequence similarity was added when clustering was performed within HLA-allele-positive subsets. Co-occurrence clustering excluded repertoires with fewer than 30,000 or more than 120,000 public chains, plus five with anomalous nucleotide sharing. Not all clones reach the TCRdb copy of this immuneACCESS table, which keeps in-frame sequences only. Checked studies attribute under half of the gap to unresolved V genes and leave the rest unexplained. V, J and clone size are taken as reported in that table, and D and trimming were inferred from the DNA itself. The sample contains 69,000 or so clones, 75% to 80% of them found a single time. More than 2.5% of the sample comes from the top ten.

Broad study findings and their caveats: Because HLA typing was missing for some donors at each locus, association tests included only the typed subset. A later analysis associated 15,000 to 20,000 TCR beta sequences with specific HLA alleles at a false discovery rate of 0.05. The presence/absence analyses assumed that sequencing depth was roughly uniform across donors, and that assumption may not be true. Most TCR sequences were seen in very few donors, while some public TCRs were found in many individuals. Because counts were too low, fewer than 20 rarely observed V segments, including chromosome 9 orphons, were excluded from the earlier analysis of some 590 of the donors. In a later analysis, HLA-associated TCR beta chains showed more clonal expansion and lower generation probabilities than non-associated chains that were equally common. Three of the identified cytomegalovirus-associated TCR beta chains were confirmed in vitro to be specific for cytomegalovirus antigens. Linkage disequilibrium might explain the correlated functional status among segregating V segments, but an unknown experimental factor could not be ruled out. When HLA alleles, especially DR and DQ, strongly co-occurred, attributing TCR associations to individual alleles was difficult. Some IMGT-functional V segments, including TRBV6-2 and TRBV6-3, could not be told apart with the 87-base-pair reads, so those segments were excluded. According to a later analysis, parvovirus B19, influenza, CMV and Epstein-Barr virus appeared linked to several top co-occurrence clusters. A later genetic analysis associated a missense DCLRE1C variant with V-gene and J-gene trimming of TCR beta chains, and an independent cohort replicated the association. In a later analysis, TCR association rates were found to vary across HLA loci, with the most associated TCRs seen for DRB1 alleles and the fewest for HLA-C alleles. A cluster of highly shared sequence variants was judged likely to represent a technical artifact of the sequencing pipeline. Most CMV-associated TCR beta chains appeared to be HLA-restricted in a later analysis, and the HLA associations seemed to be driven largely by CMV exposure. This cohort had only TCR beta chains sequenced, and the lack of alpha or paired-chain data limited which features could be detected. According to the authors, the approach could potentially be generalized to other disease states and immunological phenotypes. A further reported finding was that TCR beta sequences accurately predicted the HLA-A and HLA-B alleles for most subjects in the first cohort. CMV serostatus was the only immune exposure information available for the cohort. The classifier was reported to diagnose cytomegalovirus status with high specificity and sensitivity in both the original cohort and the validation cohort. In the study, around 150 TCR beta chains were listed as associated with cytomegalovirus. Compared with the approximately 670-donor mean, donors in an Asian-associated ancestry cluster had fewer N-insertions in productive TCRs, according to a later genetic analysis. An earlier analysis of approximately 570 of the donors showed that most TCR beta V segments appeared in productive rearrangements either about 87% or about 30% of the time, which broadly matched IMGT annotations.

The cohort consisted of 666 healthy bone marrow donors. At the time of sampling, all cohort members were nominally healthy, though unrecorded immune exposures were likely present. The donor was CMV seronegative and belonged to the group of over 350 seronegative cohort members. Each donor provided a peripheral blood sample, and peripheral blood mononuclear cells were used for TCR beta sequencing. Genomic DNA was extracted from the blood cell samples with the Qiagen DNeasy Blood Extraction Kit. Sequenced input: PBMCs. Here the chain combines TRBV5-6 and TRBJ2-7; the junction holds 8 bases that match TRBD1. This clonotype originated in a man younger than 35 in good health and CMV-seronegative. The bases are TGTGCCAGCAGCTCAGAAACCCTGGACAGGGCCCACGAGCAGTACTTC. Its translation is CASSSETLDRAHEQYF.